This T cell receptor beta chain originates from a study of T cell repertoires in cytomegalovirus infection. Broader study findings: The study found HLA-C-restricted CMV-specific TCR beta clonotypes dominating the ex vivo response.

Comments on this clonotype: Antigen unknown.

Each CDR3 protein is one row after TCRdb ran MiXCR on the reads. The profile covers about 920,000 distinct CDR3 sequences, with around 32% appearing a single time and 13% taken by the ten largest. The CDR3 has 16 amino acids. Trimming removed 4 bases from V and 1 base from J, with 16 bases in between. Germline V gene sequence: CDR1 MNHGY, CDR2 SAAAGT. V gene TRBV6-8 combines with J gene TRBJ1-1; D call uncertain. Sequences were derived from cultured CD8+ T cells from PBMCs, sampled from culture after CMV antigen stimulation. The TCR sequence derives from a human donor in good health (CMV status not recorded). Some clones in this sample may be carry-over from other donors' samples. The CDR3 protein is CASSSPWREGNTEAFF. The CDR3 bases are TGTGCCAGCAGTTCCCCCTGGAGGGAAGGGAACACTGAAGCTTTCTTT.